This passage covers 17 T cell receptor beta chains from one sample sequenced in a study of T-cell memory formation after mild COVID-19. MiXCR was run by TCRdb on the 5' RACE reads, yielding one entry per CDR3 protein. The sample lists roughly 620,000 distinct CDR3 sequences; about 20% were seen once. The material sequenced was PBMCs or a T cell subset sorted from them (not recorded which). These receptors came from an adult woman who had mild COVID-19 (a few samples of this study predate the infection). Cell type and time point are not known.

This rearrangement joins TRBV20-1 to TRBJ1-1, with TRBD1 as a possible D gene (6 bases). V was trimmed by 3 bases and J by 0 bases, leaving 11 bases between them. Germline CDR1 and CDR2: DFQATT and SNEGSKA (reference sequence). CDR3 length: 14 residues. In DNA, the CDR3 is TGCAGTGCTAGCAAGGGACACATGAACACTGAAGCTTTCTTT. This gives the protein CSASKGHMNTEAFF.

This clonotype was seen only a few times. The rearrangement uses TRBV7-3 and TRBJ2-1; 7 bases are a match to TRBD2. Germline assignment: CDR1 SGHTA and CDR2 FQGTGA. Trimming removed 5 bases from V and 5 bases from J; junction bases left unmatched: 6. This CDR3 has 14 residues. In DNA form, the CDR3 reads TGTGCCAGCAGCGGAGGGAGGGAAGACAATGAGCAGTTCTTC. Encoded protein: CASSGGREDNEQFF.

The sample holds a few counts of this clonotype. One junction end does not reproduce the germline sequence, and a read error may be involved. The chain recombines TRBV7-8 with TRBJ1-2; possibly TRBD1 for D (5 bases). Germline lookup yields CDR1 SGHVS and CDR2 FQNEAQ. The CDR3 spans 13 residues. The CDR3 DNA follows: TGTGCCAGCAGCTTAGGGCGGGGGGACGGGCCCTTCTTC. Amino acids: CASSLGRGDGPFF.

This chain links TRBV12-3 or TRBV12-4 with TRBJ1-5; possible D gene TRBD1, 5 bases. V shed 2 bases and J shed 2 bases, with 13 bases lying between them. The CDR3 covers 16 residues. In nucleotides, the CDR3 is TGTGCCAGCAGTTTAATAGGGGCGGGAGGCAATCAGCCCCAGCATTTT. As protein: CASSLIGAGGNQPQHF.

The chain couples TRBV27 to TRBJ2-7; D not resolved. The germline V and J ends were trimmed by 2 bases and 4 bases, with 9 bases remaining between them. Germline V gives CDR1 MNHEY, CDR2 SMNVEV (reference sequence). The CDR3 loop spans 13 amino acids. CDR3 region: CASSLQAGYEQYF. Written as DNA, the CDR3 is TGTGCCAGCAGTTTACAGGCCGGATACGAGCAGTACTTC.

The chain couples TRBV6-6 to TRBJ1-4; D possibly corresponds to TRBD1 (6 bases). The germline V gene has CDR1 MNHNY and CDR2 SVGAGI (reference sequence). There are 15 residues in the CDR3. V shed 6 bases and J shed 4 bases, with 15 bases lying between them. The CDR3 loop is CASRSSAGVNEKLFF. CDR3 DNA sequence: TGTGCCAGCAGGAGCTCGGCAGGGGTTAATGAAAAACTGTTTTTT.

This chain uses TRBV15 with TRBJ2-1, with D maybe TRBD2 (7 bases). The germline gives CDR1 LNHNV, CDR2 YYDKDF (reference sequence). The CDR3 has 14 residues. V was cut by 7 bases and J by 9 bases, with 19 bases left in between. The CDR3 sequence: CATTPGGRTGEQFF. DNA of the CDR3: TGTGCCACCACCCCCGGGGGGCGGACCGGTGAGCAGTTCTTC.

Only a few counts were recorded for this clonotype. The chain has TRBV18 and TRBJ2-1; 7 nucleotides match TRBD1. The CDR3 loop spans 14 amino acids. CDR1 and CDR2 (germline): KGHSH, LQKENI. The V and J ends lost 1 base and 7 bases, in that order; junction bases with no gene match: 4. CDR3 loop: CASSPRDSLNEQFF. The CDR3 DNA follows: TGTGCCAGCTCACCACGGGACAGTCTAAATGAGCAGTTCTTC.

A note on this clonotype: One end of the junction fails to match germline, which may point to a read error. The chain recombines TRBV24-1 with TRBJ1-1; 7 bases are a match to TRBD1. The CDR3 has 17 amino acids. From germline, CDR1 is KGHDR and CDR2 SFDVKD. The CDR3 protein is CAASDLPRTGPNTEAFF. The CDR3 DNA reads TGTGCCGCCAGTGATTTGCCCCGGACAGGACCGAACACTGAAGCTTTCTTT.

The rearrangement joins TRBV4-1 to TRBJ1-5; D ambiguous. The germline CDR1 and CDR2 sequences are MGHRA and YSYEKL. This CDR3 is 14 amino acids long. Trimming pared 0 bases from V and 6 bases from J, leaving 9 bases between. The CDR3 nucleotides are TGCGCCAGCAGCCAAGACGGTGGTCCTCAGCCCCAGCATTTT. Translated, it gives CASSQDGGPQPQHF.

The chain is built from TRBV11-2 and TRBJ1-5; D is unclear. The germline gives CDR1 SGHAT, CDR2 FQNNGV. Trimming stripped 1 base from V and 7 bases from J, with 11 bases between. CDR3 size: 14 residues. CDR3 sequence: CASSLGWGAQPQHF. In DNA, the CDR3 is TGTGCCAGCAGCTTAGGATGGGGAGCACAGCCCCAGCATTTT.

The chain employs TRBV5-1 and TRBJ2-1; 12 bases match TRBD2. Per germline, CDR1 SGHRS and CDR2 YFSETQ. The CDR3 has 18 amino acids. V lost 2 bases, J lost 1 base, and 7 bases stayed unmatched. CDR3 amino acids: CASSLHSLAGGSYNEQFF. CDR3 DNA: TGCGCCAGCAGCTTACACTCACTAGCGGGAGGTTCCTACAATGAGCAGTTCTTC.

This clonotype was seen more than once but under ten times. The chain is built from TRBV5-1 and TRBJ1-2; a possible D gene is TRBD1 (5 bases). The CDR3 sequence is 17 residues long. The V end was cut by 3 bases, the J end by 6 bases, with 24 bases between. Germline V gives CDR1 SGHRS, CDR2 YFSETQ. The CDR3 region is CASSYFLRRDGKDGYTF. As DNA, the CDR3 is TGCGCCAGCAGCTACTTCCTGCGCCGGGACGGCAAGGATGGCTACACCTTC. The full variable domain, its missing parts supplied by reference TRBV5-1 and TRBJ1-2, is KAGVTQTPRYLIKTRGQQVTLSCSPISGHRSVSWYQQTPGQGLQFLFEYFSETQRNKGNFPGRFSGRQFSNSRSEMNVSTLELGDSALYLCASSYFLRRDGKDGYTFGSGTRLTVV.

This clonotype was observed a few times. The gene calls are TRBV3-1 and TRBJ2-3; D not resolved. Germline CDR1 LGHDT, CDR2 YNNKEL (reference sequence). The V end lost 8 bases, the J end lost 4 bases, and 16 bases lay between the germline ends. The CDR3 loop spans 14 amino acids. The CDR3 loop reads CASLLSTDPDTQYF. In DNA, the CDR3 is TGTGCCAGCTTACTCTCCACAGACCCAGATACGCAGTATTTT.

The sample holds many counts of this clonotype. V gene TRBV12-3 or TRBV12-4 combines with J gene TRBJ2-2; D remains unclear. The V gene lost 2 bases and the J gene lost 6 bases, with 7 bases spanning the gap. The CDR3 loop spans 13 amino acids. The CDR3 here is CASSLSGPGELFF. The CDR3 DNA is TGTGCCAGCAGTTTATCGGGTCCCGGGGAGCTGTTTTTT.

The rearrangement joins TRBV29-1 to TRBJ2-3; D ambiguous. The CDR3 is made up of 14 amino acids. V was shortened by 3 bases and J by 2 bases, with 12 bases between the two germline ends. The germline gives CDR1 SQVTM, CDR2 ANQGSEA. The DNA of the CDR3 is TGCAGCGTTGATAGTACACTTTACACAGATACGCAGTATTTT. Amino acids: CSVDSTLYTDTQYF.

This clonotype was seen a handful of times. The rearrangement uses TRBV7-8 and TRBJ2-1; 12 nucleotides line up with TRBD1. This CDR3 comprises 15 residues. V shed 4 bases and J 9 bases; nucleotides not matched to a gene: 7. CDR1 is SGHVS, CDR2 FQNEAQ, per germline. CDR3 sequence reads: CASSYGDRGLGEQFF. In DNA form, the CDR3 reads TGTGCCAGCAGCTATGGGGACAGGGGGCTCGGTGAGCAGTTCTTC.